Each of the 13 T cell receptor beta chains below was sequenced from the same sample in a study of T cells in Graves' hyperthyroidism and ophthalmopathy. It was RNA transcripts that yielded the amplified TCR beta CDR3 regions. HTBI primers were used for first-round RT-PCR of the TCR CDR3. TCRdb re-derived calls from the multiplex PCR reads in MiXCR, one entry per CDR3 protein. The sample lists a few hundred thousand distinct CDR3 sequences; 25% were seen once. Sample: blood. The receptors originated from a man aged 45 to 65 with Graves' hyperthyroidism.

This clonotype was seen a few times. This chain uses TRBV3-1 with TRBJ2-7; tentative D call: TRBD2 (7 bases). Germline V gives CDR1 LGHDT, CDR2 YNNKEL (reference sequence). This CDR3 region has 13 residues. Trimming pared 10 bases from V and 0 bases from J, leaving 13 bases between. The CDR3 region is CATAGHSSYEQYF. CDR3 nucleotide sequence: TGTGCCACAGCGGGACACAGCTCCTACGAGCAGTACTTC.

The genes are TRBV5-1 and TRBJ1-1; tentatively, D is TRBD1 (6 bases). The CDR3 length is 14 residues. V lost 4 bases and J 7 bases, leaving 17 bases between the germline ends. The germline CDR1 and CDR2 sequences are SGHRS and YFSETQ. The CDR3 nucleotides read TGCGCCAGCAGCACCTCCGGGACACACAATGAAGCTTTCTTT. Translation gives CASSTSGTHNEAFF.

This clonotype was seen ten or more times. V usage is TRBV6-1 and J usage is TRBJ2-1; D remains unclear. V was pared by 2 bases and J by 5 bases, with 13 bases between. Germline CDR1 and CDR2: MNHNS and SASEGT. The CDR3 is 15 residues long. The CDR3 nucleotides read TGTGCCAGCAGTGAAATGTCTGGAGTGAACAATGAGCAGTTCTTC. Translating gives CASSEMSGVNNEQFF.

The rearrangement uses TRBV7-6 and TRBJ2-7; D may be TRBD1 (5 bases). CDR3 length equals 14 residues. The V and J ends lost 2 bases and 3 bases respectively, with 11 bases between them. Germline V lookup: CDR1 SGHVS, CDR2 FNYEAQ. CDR3 loop: CASSLSGNLYEQYF. The CDR3 DNA reads as TGTGCCAGCAGCTTATCAGGGAACCTCTACGAGCAGTACTTC.

This clonotype was observed a few times. V usage is TRBV7-9 and J usage is TRBJ2-7; D is uncertain. The V gene's germline CDR1 is SEHNR and CDR2 FQNEAQ (reference sequence). This CDR3 contains 14 residues. V was pared by 1 base and J by 0 bases, with 7 bases between. This CDR3 is CASSLVEVSYEQYF. CDR3 nucleotides: TGTGCCAGCAGCTTAGTCGAGGTCTCCTACGAGCAGTACTTC.

This clonotype was recorded at least ten times. This chain joins TRBV3-1 and TRBJ2-7, with 9 bases fitting TRBD1. The V gene end was trimmed by 4 bases and the J gene end by 4 bases; junction bases not matched to a gene: 5. The CDR3 is made up of 14 amino acids. Germline CDR1 reads LGHDT; CDR2 reads YNNKEL (reference sequence). CDR3 DNA: TGTGCCAGCAGCCCGGACAGGGGTGGGTACGAGCAGTACTTC. Encoded protein: CASSPDRGGYEQYF.

CDR3 coding DNA: TGTGCCAGCAGCTTAGTTTCCGACCAAACCTACGAGCAGTACTTC. The encoded protein is CASSLVSDQTYEQYF. The rearrangement uses TRBV7-6 and TRBJ2-7; no clear D gene. This CDR3 comprises 15 residues. The germline V gene encodes CDR1 SGHVS and CDR2 FNYEAQ. Trimming cost V 1 base and J 2 bases, with 12 bases left between them.

This clonotype was detected only a few times. The V gene is TRBV14, the J gene TRBJ2-3, with no clear D. Germline CDR1 is SGHDN and CDR2 is FVKESK. The CDR3 contains 15 residues. The V and J ends lost 2 bases and 1 base respectively, with 10 bases between them. In nucleotides, the CDR3 is TGTGCCAGCAGCCAAAGATTATACGGCACAGATACGCAGTATTTT. Encoded protein: CASSQRLYGTDTQYF. The full variable domain, rest sourced from reference TRBV14 and TRBJ2-3, is EAGVTQFPSHSVIEKGQTVTLRCDPISGHDNLYWYRRVMGKEIKFLLHFVKESKQDESGMPNNRFLAERTGGTYSTLKVQPAELEDSGVYFCASSQRLYGTDTQYFGPGTRLTVL.

V usage is TRBV6-2 or TRBV6-3 and J usage is TRBJ1-5; D is perhaps TRBD1 (5 bases). Germline CDR1 reads MNHEY; CDR2 reads SVGEGT. CDR3 length equals 14 residues. The V and J ends lost 10 bases and 0 bases respectively, with 13 bases between them. CDR3 sequence: CAIRQTNSNQPQHF. The CDR3 DNA is TGTGCCATTAGACAGACTAATAGCAATCAGCCCCAGCATTTT.

This clonotype was picked up a small number of times. V and J are TRBV15 and TRBJ2-7, with 9 bases aligning to TRBD2. The V and J ends lost 6 bases and 4 bases, in that order; junction bases with no gene match: 4. The CDR3 has 13 residues. Germline CDR1 is LNHNV and CDR2 is YYDKDF (reference sequence). CDR3 nucleotide sequence: TGTGCCACCAGTTTACTAGCGGGTTACGAGCAGTACTTC. Residues: CATSLLAGYEQYF.

This clonotype was seen ten or more times. The V and J genes are TRBV5-1 and TRBJ1-1; D remains ambiguous. Germline CDR1 reads SGHRS; CDR2 reads YFSETQ. Trimming shortened V by 0 bases and J by 3 bases, and 9 bases separated the two germline ends. This CDR3 region has 14 residues. As DNA, the CDR3 is TGCGCCAGCAGCTTGGGAGACACCCACACTGAAGCTTTCTTT. Encoded protein: CASSLGDTHTEAFF.

J is TRBJ2-1 and V is TRBV5-6, with D possibly being TRBD1 or TRBD2 (5 bases each). In germline, CDR1 is SGHDT, CDR2 YYEEEE. The CDR3 covers 16 residues. Trimming took 1 base from V and 3 from J, leaving 14 bases between them. In nucleotides, the CDR3 is TGTGCCAGCAGCTTGTCTCAGGGACGAAGCTACAATGAGCAGTTCTTC. Amino acid sequence: CASSLSQGRSYNEQFF.

For the CDR3, the DNA is TGTGCCAGTAGTATAAAGGGACAGGGTGGCACCGGGGAGCTGTTTTTT. Translation gives CASSIKGQGGTGELFF. The V gene is TRBV19, the J gene TRBJ2-2, with 9 bases matching TRBD1. In germline, CDR1 is LNHDA, CDR2 SQIVND (reference sequence). The CDR3 covers 16 residues. V shed 2 bases, J shed 4 bases, and the junction held 5 bases outside the gene matches. The full variable domain, rest sourced from reference TRBV19 and TRBJ2-2, is DGGITQSPKYLFRKEGQNVTLSCEQNLNHDAMYWYRQDPGQGLRLIYYSQIVNDFQKGDIAEGYSVSREKKESFPLTVTSAQKNPTAFYLCASSIKGQGGTGELFFGEGSRLTVL.